The 17 T cell receptor beta chains given below trace back to one sample, sequenced in a study of regulatory T cells in long-lasting Graves disease. HTBI primers from iRepertoire and Arm-PCR of CDR3 regions yielded the TCR beta libraries. TCRdb reprocessed the multiplex PCR reads via MiXCR and lists one record per CDR3 protein. The table has 550,000 to 650,000 distinct CDR3 sequences, about 15% seen once. As for time point: newly diagnosed GD, antithyroid drugs for less than 3 months. RNA isolated from PBMCs was used to make the TCR library. This same sample was also part of a study on T cells in Graves' hyperthyroidism and ophthalmopathy.

Here the sequenced sample was peripheral blood mononuclear cells (PBMCs), taken at new diagnosis, from a patient treated with antithyroid drugs. The receptor source for this set is a man in his late teens or twenties with Graves disease.

This clonotype was seen many times. The CDR3 is CASSEQGGLSEQFF. The CDR3 nucleotides read TGCGCCAGCAGTGAGCAGGGTGGCCTTTCCGAGCAGTTCTTC. The V and J genes are TRBV10-2 and TRBJ2-1; D is possibly TRBD1 (5 bases). The CDR3 has 14 residues. Deletions cut 2 bases from V and 10 bases from J, with 15 bases between. Per the germline V gene, CDR1 is WSHSY and CDR2 is SAAADI.

This clonotype was observed many times. V usage is TRBV12-3 or TRBV12-4 and J usage is TRBJ1-1, with 7 positions matching TRBD1. Trimming removed 6 bases from V and 1 base from J; junction bases left unmatched: 11. CDR3 length: 16 residues. CDR3 nucleotide sequence: TGTGCCAGCAGACAAACAGGGGCGGGGCAGAACACTGAAGCTTTCTTT. As protein: CASRQTGAGQNTEAFF.

This clonotype was detected ten times or more. The V and J genes are TRBV20-1 and TRBJ2-7, with a tentative D call TRBD1 (5 bases). Trimming removed 6 bases from V and 2 bases from J, with 20 bases in between. CDR3 length: 15 residues. Per the germline V gene, CDR1 is DFQATT and CDR2 is SNEGSKA (reference sequence). The CDR3 protein is CSAQGAGELTYEQYF. CDR3 DNA sequence: TGCAGTGCCCAAGGGGCAGGCGAGTTAACCTACGAGCAGTACTTC.

This clonotype was recorded many times. This chain joins TRBV12-3 or TRBV12-4 and TRBJ1-1; TRBD1 agrees at 7 bases. CDR3 length equals 13 residues. V dropped 4 bases and J dropped 5; count of bases not matched to a gene: 4. As DNA, the CDR3 is TGTGCCAGCAGTTCACAACAGGGGACTGAAGCTTTCTTT. Translating it yields CASSSQQGTEAFF.

A note on this clonotype: A much larger clonotype is one base distant, so this may be a read error. The chain is built from TRBV5-1 and TRBJ2-3, with D uncertain. The V gene's germline CDR1 is SGHRS and CDR2 YFSETQ. The CDR3 length is 14 residues. Trimming stripped 0 bases from V and 4 bases from J, with 9 bases between. CDR3 DNA: TGCGCCAGCAGCTTGGGGCTCCTCGCAGATACGCAGTATTTT. It yields the protein CASSLGLLADTQYF.

This clonotype was recorded a few times. This sequence joins TRBV6-5 and TRBJ2-7, with D possibly TRBD1 on 6 matching bases. Germline CDR1 MNHEY, CDR2 SVGAGI. The CDR3 is made up of 15 amino acids. The V gene lost 1 base and the J gene lost 0 bases, with 10 bases spanning the gap. The CDR3 reads CASSYWGRSSYEQYF. The CDR3 nucleotides read TGTGCCAGCAGTTACTGGGGGCGTAGCTCCTACGAGCAGTACTTC.

This clonotype was seen repeatedly, ten times or more. The rearrangement uses TRBV2 and TRBJ1-2, with 9 bases that match TRBD1. The CDR3 is 15 amino acids. CDR1 and CDR2 (germline): SNHLY, FYNNEI. V was clipped by 7 bases and J by 4 bases; unmatched bases: 10. CDR3 bases: TGTGCCAGCAACGAGGGGGACAGGGCCGGCTATGGCTACACCTTC. Amino acids: CASNEGDRAGYGYTF. Full variable domain (remainder filled in from reference TRBV2 and TRBJ1-2): EPEVTQTPSHQVTQMGQEVILRCVPISNHLYFYWYRQILGQKVEFLVSFYNNEISEKSEIFDDQFSVERPDGSNFTLKIRSTKLEDSAMYFCASNEGDRAGYGYTFGSGTRLTVV.

The CDR3 spells CASSLVGDHPSDTQYF. CDR3 bases: TGTGCCAGCAGTCTCGTCGGGGACCACCCCAGTGATACGCAGTATTTT. V gene TRBV27 combines with J gene TRBJ2-3; tentatively, D is TRBD1 or TRBD2 (5 bases each). Trimming left V 5 bases short and J 6 bases short, with 21 bases between. The CDR3 contains 16 residues. Germline assignment: CDR1 MNHEY and CDR2 SMNVEV (reference sequence).

This clonotype was seen ten or more times. The chain joins TRBV30 to TRBJ1-1; 9 bases are a match to TRBD1. The germline CDR1 and CDR2 sequences are GTSNPN and SVGIG (reference sequence). This CDR3 is built from 16 residues. The V gene end was trimmed by 0 bases and the J gene end by 7 bases; junction bases not matched to a gene: 12. CDR3 loop: CAWSVKGGTGNGEAFF. In DNA, the CDR3 is TGTGCCTGGAGTGTAAAGGGGGGGACAGGGAACGGTGAAGCTTTCTTT. The complete variable domain, with remaining parts taken from reference TRBV30 and TRBJ1-1, reads SQTIHQWPATLVQPVGSPLSLECTVEGTSNPNLYWYRQAAGRGLQLLFYSVGIGQISSEVPQNLSASRPQDRQFILSSKKLLLSDSGFYLCAWSVKGGTGNGEAFFGQGTRLTVV.

This clonotype was recorded many times. V and J are TRBV28 and TRBJ1-5; D is perhaps TRBD1 (6 bases). V lost 11 bases, J lost 3 bases, and 11 bases lay in between. This CDR3 is built from 12 residues. Germline CDR1 reads MDHEN; CDR2 reads SYDVKM. CDR3 in DNA: TGTGCCGAGGGGGTTAACAATCAGCCCCAGCATTTT. The encoded protein is CAEGVNNQPQHF.

This clonotype appeared many times. The gene calls are TRBV7-2 and TRBJ2-1; 8 bases agree with TRBD2. The V segment lost 6 bases and the J segment 4 bases; nucleotides outside the gene matches: 11. This CDR3 has 16 residues. Germline CDR1 is SGHTA and CDR2 is FQGNSA. The CDR3 protein is CASSVTGTRSYNEQFF. The DNA of the CDR3 is TGTGCCAGCAGTGTTACCGGGACTAGGTCATACAATGAGCAGTTCTTC. The variable domain in full, with the rest retrieved from reference TRBV7-2 and TRBJ2-1, is GAGVSQSPSNKVTEKGKDVELRCDPISGHTALYWYRQSLGQGLEFLIYFQGNSAPDKSGLPSDRFSAERTGGSVSTLTIQRTQQEDSAVYLCASSVTGTRSYNEQFFGPGTRLTVL.

The table lists this clonotype with many counts. The chain is built from TRBV7-9 and TRBJ2-7, with 12 nucleotides matching TRBD2. V lost 6 bases, J lost 1 base, and 1 base stayed unmatched. CDR1 SEHNR and CDR2 FQNEAQ come from the germline V gene (reference sequence). The length of the CDR3 is 14 residues. CDR3 nucleotide sequence: TGTGCCAGCAGAGGGACTAGCGGGTCCTACGAGCAGTACTTC. This sequence encodes CASRGTSGSYEQYF.

This clonotype has just a few counts. The chain has TRBV12-3 or TRBV12-4 and TRBJ1-1; tentative D call: TRBD1 (5 bases). The length of the CDR3 is 15 residues. Trimming removed 6 bases at V and 1 base at J, with 15 bases between. CDR3 region: CASRSPGTGNTEAFF. DNA of the CDR3: TGTGCCAGCAGATCACCCGGGACGGGGAACACTGAAGCTTTCTTT.

The chain has TRBV6-2 or TRBV6-3 and TRBJ2-1; possible D gene TRBD1, 7 bases. The CDR3 loop spans 17 amino acids. Germline values: CDR1 MNHEY, CDR2 SVGEGT. Trimming cost V 5 bases and J 2 bases, with 19 bases left between them. For the CDR3, the DNA is TGTGCCAGCAGTGAGAAGGAGGGGGCACCAGCCTACAATGAGCAGTTCTTC. It encodes CASSEKEGAPAYNEQFF.

The table lists this clonotype with many counts. The chain has TRBV29-1 and TRBJ2-5; D may be TRBD2 (6 bases). The CDR3 spans 13 residues. The germline V gene encodes CDR1 SQVTM and CDR2 ANQGSEA. V lost 7 bases and J 5 bases, leaving 17 bases between the germline ends. In nucleotides, the CDR3 is TGCAGCGCTGCTGGACTAATCGGGGAGACCCAGTACTTC. Residues: CSAAGLIGETQYF.

The sample holds many counts of this clonotype. The rearrangement joins TRBV5-1 to TRBJ2-3; D uncertain. Germline assignment: CDR1 SGHRS and CDR2 YFSETQ. The CDR3 totals 13 residues. V shed 1 base and J shed 4 bases, with 7 bases lying between them. The CDR3 DNA sequence: TGCGCCAGCAGCTTGACTCCTCCAGATACGCAGTATTTT. Residues: CASSLTPPDTQYF. The complete variable domain, with remaining parts taken from reference TRBV5-1 and TRBJ2-3, reads KAGVTQTPRYLIKTRGQQVTLSCSPISGHRSVSWYQQTPGQGLQFLFEYFSETQRNKGNFPGRFSGRQFSNSRSEMNVSTLELGDSALYLCASSLTPPDTQYFGPGTRLTVL.

In this sample, this clonotype turned up a few times. This chain connects TRBV7-9 to TRBJ2-1, with D possibly matching TRBD2 (6 bases). Trimming stripped 4 bases from V and 5 bases from J, with 21 bases between. The CDR3 sequence is 17 residues long. The germline V gene has CDR1 SEHNR and CDR2 FQNEAQ (reference sequence). CDR3 nucleotides: TGTGCCAGCAGCTCCAACGAAAGGAGCGGGCTACACAATGAGCAGTTCTTC. Protein sequence: CASSSNERSGLHNEQFF.